This T cell receptor beta chain was found in a study of cytomegalovirus exposure and HLA in healthy donors. Across the study: Unique TCR beta sequences numbering approximately 120 million came from 150 million to 200 million T cells in an earlier analysis. Findings and limits, study-wide: 150 or so TCR beta chains were listed as cytomegalovirus-associated. In a later analysis, the majority of CMV-associated beta chains seemingly showed HLA restriction.

It was with 60 Vbeta and 13 Jbeta primers that the PCR ran. The data were produced by immunoSEQ multiplex PCR, yet TCRdb's version contains in-frame clones alone and is incomplete. The data contain some 140,000 clones, approximately 61% of them seen just once; the ten biggest clones take up 1.5% to 2%. Every donor was a healthy person donating bone marrow. As for this clone: Its antigen is not identified.

Germline CDR1 and CDR2: MNHEY and SVGAGI. V was clipped by 0 bases and J by 4 bases, with 10 bases between them. CDR3 length: 14 amino acids. V and J are TRBV6-5 and TRBJ2-7; a possible D gene is TRBD1 (6 bases). The source material was PBMCs. This receptor was identified in a human donor in good health. This CDR3 is CASSYSQGKYEQYF. The CDR3 DNA reads as TGTGCCAGCAGTTACTCTCAGGGGAAGTACGAGCAGTACTTC.